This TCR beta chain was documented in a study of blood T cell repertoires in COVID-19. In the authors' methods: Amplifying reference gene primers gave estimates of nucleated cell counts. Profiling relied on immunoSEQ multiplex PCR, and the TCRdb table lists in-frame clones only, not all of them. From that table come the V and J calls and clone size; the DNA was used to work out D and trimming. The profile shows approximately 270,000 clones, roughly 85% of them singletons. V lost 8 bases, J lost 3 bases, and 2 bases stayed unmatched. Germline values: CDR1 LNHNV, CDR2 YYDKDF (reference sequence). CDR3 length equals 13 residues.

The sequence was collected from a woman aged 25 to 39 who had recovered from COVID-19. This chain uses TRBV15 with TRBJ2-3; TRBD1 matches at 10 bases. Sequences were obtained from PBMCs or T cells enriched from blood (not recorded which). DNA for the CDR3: TGTGCCACCCGGGACAGGGGTACAGATACGCAGTATTTT. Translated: CATRDRGTDTQYF.